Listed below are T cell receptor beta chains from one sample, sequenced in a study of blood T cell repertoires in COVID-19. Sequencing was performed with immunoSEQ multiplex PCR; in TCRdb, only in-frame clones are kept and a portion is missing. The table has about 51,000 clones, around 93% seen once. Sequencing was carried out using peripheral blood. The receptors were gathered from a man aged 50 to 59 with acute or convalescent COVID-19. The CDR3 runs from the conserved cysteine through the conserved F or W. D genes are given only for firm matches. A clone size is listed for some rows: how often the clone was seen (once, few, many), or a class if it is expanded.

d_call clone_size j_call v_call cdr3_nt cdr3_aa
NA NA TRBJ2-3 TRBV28 TGTGCCAGCAGTAGCCCTTTTAGCACAGATACGCAGTATTTT CASSSPFSTDTQYF
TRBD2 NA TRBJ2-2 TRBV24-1 TGTGCCACCAGTCCTAGCGGGGAGGACGGGGAGCTGTTTTTT CATSPSGEDGELFF
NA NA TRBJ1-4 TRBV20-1 TGCAGTGCTAGTCAGGGAGGATCGGAAAAACTGTTTTTT CSASQGGSEKLFF
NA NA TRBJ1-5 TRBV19 TGTGCCAGCCGAGGGCAGGGGATGGGGAGCAATCAGCCCCAGCATTTT CASRGQGMGSNQPQHF
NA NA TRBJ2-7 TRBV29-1 TGCAGCGTGGTCGACACGGCCTTTGGCTACGAGCAGTACTTC CSVVDTAFGYEQYF
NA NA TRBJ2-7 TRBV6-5 TGTGCCAGCAGTTCGAACAGGGTGAGGAGCTCCTACGAGCAGTACTTC CASSSNRVRSSYEQYF
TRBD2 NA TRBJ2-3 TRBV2 TGTGCCAGCAGTCCATTGGGACTACCCTTAGATACGCAGTATTTT CASSPLGLPLDTQYF
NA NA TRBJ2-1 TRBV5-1 TGCGCCAGCAGCTCTAGGACAGAAAACAATGAGCAGTTCTTC CASSSRTENNEQFF
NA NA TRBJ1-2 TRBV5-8 TGTGCCAGCAGCTTGGGGCTGGGGCGCTATGGCTACACCTTC CASSLGLGRYGYTF
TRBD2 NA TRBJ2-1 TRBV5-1 TGCGCCAGCAGCTTGGGAGCGGGGGGGCTCGGTGCGGTTAATGAGCAGTTCTTC CASSLGAGGLGAVNEQFF
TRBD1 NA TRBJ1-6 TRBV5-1 TGCGCCAGCAGCTCAACCGGGACAGATAATTCACCCCTCCACTTT CASSSTGTDNSPLHF
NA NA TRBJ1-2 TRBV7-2 TGTGCCAGCAGCTTAGGGGGTGGAGGGAGCGGCTACACCTTC CASSLGGGGSGYTF
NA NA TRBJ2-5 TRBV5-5 TGTGCCAGCAGCCAGGCTTCGACGGTGGAGACCCAGTACTTC CASSQASTVETQYF
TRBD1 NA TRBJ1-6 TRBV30 TGTGCCTGGAGTGTAGGGACAGGGACGGCTAATTCACCCCTCCACTTT CAWSVGTGTANSPLHF
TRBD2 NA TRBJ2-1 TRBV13 TGTGCCAGCAGCTTACGACTAGCGGGGAACAATGAGCAGTTCTTC CASSLRLAGNNEQFF
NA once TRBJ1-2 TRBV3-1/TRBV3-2 TGTGCCAGCAGCCGCCTACAGGGCGAGGGCTACACCTTC CASSRLQGEGYTF
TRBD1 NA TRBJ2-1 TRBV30 TGTGCCTGGAGCACGGGACAGGGGGCATCAGAGCAGTTCTTC CAWSTGQGASEQFF
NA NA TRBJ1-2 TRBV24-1 TGTGCCACCAGTGATTTCGTCACAGGCTATGGCTACACCTTC CATSDFVTGYGYTF
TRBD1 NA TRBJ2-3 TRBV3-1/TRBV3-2 TGTGCCAGCAGCCAACGGGACAGGGACACAGATACGCAGTATTTT CASSQRDRDTDTQYF
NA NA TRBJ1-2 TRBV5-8 TGTGCCAGCAGCTGGGCAGTCAGGGGAGGCTACACCTTC CASSWAVRGGYTF
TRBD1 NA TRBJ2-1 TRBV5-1 TGCGCCAGCAGTTCGCGATTCTCTGGGACAGGGGGTTTCGTTGAGCAGTTCTTC CASSSRFSGTGGFVEQFF
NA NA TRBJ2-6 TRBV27 TGTGCCAGCAGTCGAGACTTCTCTGGGGCCAACGTCCTGACTTTC CASSRDFSGANVLTF